The 8 T cell receptor beta chains in this list originate from one sample, sequenced in a study of blood T cells in healthy people across ages. PCR was performed a second time for roughly 7 to 12 cycles using a sample-barcoded 5' primer and a J-beta primer mix. TCRdb recomputed calls from the 5' RACE reads with MiXCR, one row per CDR3 protein. The sample lists roughly 800,000 distinct CDR3 sequences, roughly 60% occurring once. Sequenced sample: blood. The receptors stem from a man aged 25-40 years in good health.

Notes on this clonotype: One base away lies a much larger clone, so this may be a sequencing read error. The chain links TRBV27 to TRBJ2-3, with TRBD2 matching over 12 bases. CDR3 size: 15 residues. Germline V gene data show CDR1 as MNHEY and CDR2 as SMNVEV (reference sequence). The V gene end was trimmed by 7 bases and the J gene end by 0 bases; junction bases not matched to a gene: 2. The CDR3 DNA sequence: TGTGCCAGCACCGGACTAGCGGGGAGCACAGATACGCAGTATTTT. Translation gives CASTGLAGSTDTQYF.

The chain recombines TRBV29-1 with TRBJ2-3, with 8 positions matching TRBD1. Germline assignment: CDR1 SQVTM and CDR2 ANQGSEA. There are 13 residues in the CDR3. V was pared by 7 bases and J by 4 bases, with 7 bases of the junction left unmatched. DNA of the CDR3: TGCAGCGCTACAGGGGGGTCGGCAGATACGCAGTATTTT. Encoded protein: CSATGGSADTQYF.

The chain couples TRBV4-3 to TRBJ2-7; tentative D call: TRBD2 (5 bases). V lost 3 bases and J 0 bases, leaving 12 bases between the germline ends. From germline, CDR1 is LGHNA and CDR2 YSLEER. The CDR3 extends over 15 amino acids. The CDR3 is CASSQALAISYEQYF. For the CDR3, the DNA is TGCGCCAGCAGCCAGGCGCTAGCAATCTCCTACGAGCAGTACTTC.

This clonotype was picked up a small number of times. This rearrangement joins TRBV6-6 to TRBJ1-5, with D possibly being TRBD1 (5 bases). Germline V gene sequence: CDR1 MNHNY, CDR2 SVGAGI (reference sequence). V was pared by 11 bases and J by 6 bases, with 23 bases between. This CDR3 has 15 amino acids. CDR3 sequence (DNA): TGTGCCTCCTTGGGGAGCAGGGAGTTGGGTCAGCCCCAGCATTTT. This sequence encodes CASLGSRELGQPQHF.

This clonotype was seen just once. The V gene is TRBV27, the J gene TRBJ2-5; TRBD2 agrees at 8 bases. CDR1 MNHEY and CDR2 SMNVEV come from the germline V gene (reference sequence). Losses at the gene ends were 7 bases for V and 2 bases for J; bases not matched to a gene: 12. The CDR3 consists of 16 residues. CDR3 protein: CASKQSGRDYQETQYF. CDR3 nucleotide sequence: TGTGCCAGCAAACAGAGCGGGAGAGATTATCAAGAGACCCAGTACTTC.

This chain uses TRBV27 with TRBJ2-3; 9 bases fit TRBD2. This CDR3 contains 16 residues. The V gene's germline CDR1 is MNHEY and CDR2 SMNVEV (reference sequence). Trimming at V came to 6 bases and at J to 2 bases, leaving 9 bases not matched to a gene. The chain's CDR3 is CASSPGTSISTDTQYF. The CDR3 coding sequence is TGTGCCAGCAGCCCCGGGACTAGCATATCCACAGATACGCAGTATTTT.

The CDR3 coding sequence is TGTGCCAGCAGCTTAGTTGTGGGTCCACAGTACTTC. It specifies CASSLVVGPQYF. V usage is TRBV7-2 and J usage is TRBJ2-7; D unclear. The CDR3 is 12 residues long. The ends were cut back, 1 base at V and 10 bases at J, with 11 bases in the middle. Germline CDR1 reads SGHTA; CDR2 reads FQGNSA.

The chain uses TRBV28 and TRBJ2-1; no clear D gene. V shed 8 bases and J shed 7 bases, with 15 bases lying between them. The CDR3 is 13 residues long. The V gene's germline CDR1 is MDHEN and CDR2 SYDVKM. DNA of the CDR3: TGTGCCAGCCTCACTAACTCAGAAAATGAGCAGTTCTTC. Translating it yields CASLTNSENEQFF. Combining the CDR3 with reference TRBV28 and TRBJ2-1 gives the whole variable domain DVKVTQSSRYLVKRTGEKVFLECVQDMDHENMFWYRQDPGLGLRLIYFSYDVKMKEKGDIPEGYSVSREKKERFSLILESASTNQTSMYLCASLTNSENEQFFGPGTRLTVL.